This passage covers 29 T cell receptor beta chains from one sample sequenced in a study of cytomegalovirus exposure and HLA in healthy donors. The PCR used 60 Vbeta and 13 Jbeta primers. Profiling relied on immunoSEQ multiplex PCR, and the TCRdb table lists in-frame clones only, not all of them. The sample has under 150,000 clones, about 76% seen once. Specimen: PBMCs. The receptor source for this set is a woman between 35 and 50 years old in good health and CMV-seronegative.

This clone was seen once. This chain connects TRBV6-5 to TRBJ2-7, with D perhaps TRBD1 (6 bases). V was trimmed by 1 base and J by 2 bases, leaving 9 bases between them. Germline V gives CDR1 MNHEY, CDR2 SVGAGI. This CDR3 is 14 amino acids long. CDR3 protein: CASSYLGAAYEQYF. The DNA of the CDR3 is TGTGCCAGCAGTTACTTGGGGGCTGCCTACGAGCAGTACTTC.

The rearrangement uses TRBV4-1 and TRBJ2-1, with 9 bases matching TRBD2. After removal of 11 bases from V and 0 bases from J, the junction contained 14 bases not matched to a gene. CDR1 and CDR2 (germline): MGHRA, YSYEKL. The length of the CDR3 is 17 residues. CDR3 sequence (DNA): TGCGCCTCCGCGGGAAGGCGGGGGGGCCCCTCCTACAATGAGCAGTTCTTC. Encoded protein: CASAGRRGGPSYNEQFF.

The chain combines TRBV30 with TRBJ2-3; 8 bases are shared with TRBD2. This CDR3 has 12 amino acids. From germline, CDR1 is GTSNPN and CDR2 SVGIG (reference sequence). The V segment lost 8 bases and the J segment 2 bases; nucleotides outside the gene matches: 3. The CDR3 region has the DNA TGTGCCGGTAGCGGGGTCACAGATACGCAGTATTTT. This translates into CAGSGVTDTQYF.

The chain recombines TRBV29-1 with TRBJ2-1, with TRBD2 matching over 8 bases. This CDR3 region has 12 residues. The J segment lost 9 bases and the V segment lost 6 bases, leaving 7 bases of the junction unmatched. Germline V gene data show CDR1 as SQVTM and CDR2 as ANQGSEA. The CDR3 loop reads CSVDTGGAEQFF. The CDR3 region has the DNA TGCAGCGTCGACACCGGGGGGGCTGAGCAGTTCTTC.

V gene TRBV6-1 combines with J gene TRBJ2-7; 10 positions agree with TRBD1. Looked up from germline, CDR1 is MNHNS and CDR2 is SASEGT. The CDR3 has 15 residues. J lost 3 bases, V lost 7 bases, and 9 bases had no gene match. In DNA form, the CDR3 reads TGTGCCAGCATGAAGGGTGGGACAGGGGACTACGAGCAGTACTTC. Amino acid sequence: CASMKGGTGDYEQYF.

The rearrangement joins TRBV27 to TRBJ1-1; the D gene is possibly TRBD1 (5 bases). Deletions cut 1 base from V and 3 bases from J, with 21 bases between. The CDR3 consists of 18 residues. Per germline, CDR1 MNHEY and CDR2 SMNVEV (reference sequence). CDR3 nucleotides: TGTGCCAGCAGTTTATGGGGGATGGGAGGTAGCTTCGACACTGAAGCTTTCTTT. This sequence encodes CASSLWGMGGSFDTEAFF.

CDR3 region: CASSQEPSGGAGRELFF. The CDR3 bases are TGTGCCAGCAGCCAAGAACCTAGCGGGGGGGCCGGTAGGGAGCTGTTTTTT. The chain uses TRBV4-2 and TRBJ2-2; 12 bases are shared with TRBD2. The junction had 8 bases not matched to a gene; V was cut back by 0 bases and J by 9 bases. The CDR3 spans 17 residues. Germline CDR1 and CDR2: LGHNA and YNFKEQ.

The CDR3: CASSHLSSGGYEQFF. CDR3 DNA: TGTGCCAGCAGCCATCTATCTAGCGGGGGTTATGAGCAGTTCTTC. The genes are TRBV4-2 and TRBJ2-1; TRBD2 matches 10 bases. The V and J ends lost 3 bases and 8 bases, in that order; junction bases with no gene match: 7. The CDR3 covers 15 residues. The V gene's germline CDR1 is LGHNA and CDR2 YNFKEQ.

The rearrangement links TRBV18 to TRBJ1-3; D gene ambiguous. Germline CDR1 and CDR2: KGHSH and LQKENI. This CDR3 has 12 amino acids. The V gene lost 3 bases and the J gene lost 7 bases, with 7 bases spanning the gap. CDR3: CASSPRENTIYF. Written as DNA, the CDR3 is TGTGCCAGCTCACCCCGAGAGAACACCATATATTTT.

This clone came up a few times. The chain links TRBV18 to TRBJ2-3; TRBD2 aligns across 9 bases. CDR1 and CDR2 from the germline V gene are KGHSH and LQKENI. Unmatched junction bases numbered 1, after V lost 0 bases and J lost 0 bases. This CDR3 has 16 amino acids. The CDR3 protein is CASSPPLAGSTDTQYF. DNA for the CDR3: TGTGCCAGCTCACCACCGCTAGCGGGGAGCACAGATACGCAGTATTTT.

V and J are TRBV19 and TRBJ1-1, with 9 bases fitting TRBD1. V lost 4 bases to trimming and J lost 0 bases; unmatched junction nucleotides: 3. The CDR3 is 15 amino acids. Germline assignment: CDR1 LNHDA and CDR2 SQIVND (reference sequence). The CDR3 DNA sequence: TGTGCCAGTAGTACCGGACAGGGGATGAACACTGAAGCTTTCTTT. It specifies CASSTGQGMNTEAFF.

This chain uses TRBV19 with TRBJ1-1, with 9 bases matching TRBD1. The CDR3 covers 15 residues. V dropped 5 bases and J dropped 5; count of bases not matched to a gene: 9. The V gene's germline CDR1 is LNHDA and CDR2 SQIVND (reference sequence). The CDR3 sequence is CASSGVQGAGTEAFF. The CDR3 DNA is TGTGCCAGTAGTGGAGTACAGGGGGCAGGGACTGAAGCTTTCTTT.

The gene calls are TRBV5-1 and TRBJ2-2; possibly TRBD2 for D (6 bases). Germline CDR1 and CDR2: SGHRS and YFSETQ. Trimming left V 7 bases short and J 2 bases short, with 12 bases between. CDR3 length: 14 amino acids. The CDR3 DNA reads TGCGCCAGCGCTGGCGGGATAAACACCGGGGAGCTGTTTTTT. It translates to CASAGGINTGELFF.

The genes are TRBV9 and TRBJ2-7; 9 nucleotides line up with TRBD1. In germline, CDR1 is SGDLS, CDR2 YYNGEE. V lost 4 bases to trimming and J lost 2 bases; unmatched junction nucleotides: 7. The CDR3 has 15 amino acids. The CDR3 spells CASSYGGQGPYEQYF. Written as DNA, the CDR3 is TGTGCCAGCAGCTATGGGGGACAGGGTCCCTACGAGCAGTACTTC.

This chain links TRBV5-1 with TRBJ1-5; TRBD1 might be the D (6 bases). The CDR3 has 14 amino acids. V lost 0 bases and J 5 bases, leaving 9 bases between the germline ends. Germline V gene lookup returns CDR1 SGHRS and CDR2 YFSETQ. CDR3 amino acids: CASSLEGGDQPQHF. CDR3 nucleotide sequence: TGCGCCAGCAGCTTGGAAGGGGGGGATCAGCCCCAGCATTTT.

This clone was detected only a few times. The chain links TRBV9 to TRBJ2-5; TRBD2 agrees at 9 bases. The length of the CDR3 is 15 residues. CDR1 is SGDLS and CDR2 is YYNGEE in the germline V gene. After removal of 6 bases from V and 3 bases from J, the junction contained 9 bases not matched to a gene. The CDR3 region has the DNA TGTGCCAGCAATCAAGCGGGGGGTAGAGAAGAGACCCAGTACTTC. It specifies CASNQAGGREETQYF.

This clone was counted between two and nine times. The chain joins TRBV11-2 to TRBJ1-6; D perhaps matches TRBD1 (5 bases). The germline V and J ends were trimmed by 1 base and 10 bases, with 8 bases remaining between them. The CDR3 length is 13 residues. Germline CDR1 SGHAT, CDR2 FQNNGV. In nucleotides, the CDR3 is TGTGCCAGCAGCTTAGGGGGGGACTCACCCCTCCACTTT. Translation gives CASSLGGDSPLHF.

The chain couples TRBV7-2 to TRBJ1-1, with D possibly being TRBD1 (6 bases). Trimming stripped 5 bases from V and 0 bases from J, with 10 bases between. CDR3 length equals 14 residues. Germline lookup yields CDR1 SGHTA and CDR2 FQGNSA. In DNA form, the CDR3 reads TGTGCCAGCAGCCAAACAGGGATGAACACTGAAGCTTTCTTT. Its protein product is CASSQTGMNTEAFF.

This clone was found a few times. The J gene is TRBJ1-6, the V gene TRBV5-6; a possible D gene is TRBD1 (5 bases). Germline values: CDR1 SGHDT, CDR2 YYEEEE. V lost 4 bases and J 7 bases, leaving 18 bases between the germline ends. The CDR3 covers 16 residues. In DNA form, the CDR3 reads TGTGCCAGCAGCCCGCTTCAGTTGGGGGGAAATTCACCCCTCCACTTT. It codes for CASSPLQLGGNSPLHF.

The V call is TRBV6-1, the J call TRBJ1-1, with TRBD1 as a possible D gene (5 bases). This CDR3 has 11 amino acids. The germline V gene has CDR1 MNHNS and CDR2 SASEGT. Trimming removed 9 bases at V and 3 bases at J, with 8 bases between. In DNA form, the CDR3 reads TGTGCCAGTCCGGGGGACACTGAAGCTTTCTTT. It encodes CASPGDTEAFF.

Notes on this clone: The sample contains more than one DNA sequence encoding this CDR3. The rearrangement links TRBV10-3 to TRBJ1-3; 8 bases agree with TRBD1. The CDR3 extends over 15 amino acids. V shed 5 bases, J shed 0 bases, and the junction held 3 bases outside the gene matches. Germline V gene data show CDR1 as ENHRY and CDR2 as SYGVKD. CDR3 nucleotides: TGTGCCATCAGTACTACAGGGGGCTCTGGAAACACCATATATTTT. Translation gives CAISTTGGSGNTIYF.

The chain uses TRBV18 and TRBJ2-5; the D gene is possibly TRBD1 (6 bases). V dropped 3 bases and J dropped 4 bases, with 15 bases sitting between them. This CDR3 contains 15 residues. Germline V gene sequence: CDR1 KGHSH, CDR2 LQKENI. The CDR3 is CASSPRRGTGETQYF. CDR3 sequence (DNA): TGTGCCAGCTCACCCCGAAGGGGGACCGGAGAGACCCAGTACTTC.

The chain combines TRBV6-5 with TRBJ1-2; perhaps TRBD1 as D (6 bases). Germline-derived CDR1 and CDR2 are MNHEY and SVGAGI. CDR3 length: 14 amino acids. The V gene lost 1 base and the J gene lost 5 bases, with 11 bases spanning the gap. For the CDR3, the DNA is TGTGCCAGCAGTTACTTGACAGGCGGATATGGCTACACCTTC. As protein: CASSYLTGGYGYTF.

This clone has only a few counts. The J gene is TRBJ1-1, the V gene TRBV29-1, with unresolved D. V shed 3 bases and J shed 3 bases, with 14 bases lying between them. CDR3 length: 14 amino acids. Germline V gives CDR1 SQVTM, CDR2 ANQGSEA. The CDR3 is CSVEVDSRDTEAFF. CDR3 nucleotides: TGCAGCGTTGAGGTGGATTCGCGGGACACTGAAGCTTTCTTT.

CDR3 in amino acids: CASSLLQGRTEAFF. The CDR3 DNA reads as TGTGCCAGCAGCTTATTGCAGGGAAGAACTGAAGCTTTCTTT. The chain recombines TRBV13 with TRBJ1-1; possibly TRBD1 for D (5 bases). V was shortened by 2 bases and J by 5 bases, with 12 bases between the two germline ends. This CDR3 comprises 14 residues. Germline V lookup: CDR1 PRHDT, CDR2 FYEKMQ (reference sequence).

The chain is built from TRBV5-6 and TRBJ1-5; D is possibly TRBD1 (6 bases). Deletions cut 2 bases from V and 6 bases from J, with 18 bases between. The CDR3 runs 16 residues. Germline loops: CDR1 SGHDT, CDR2 YYEEEE. For the CDR3, the DNA is TGTGCCAGCAGCTTCGGAAGCCCAGGGGAGTTTCAGCCCCAGCATTTT. Its translation: CASSFGSPGEFQPQHF.

The V call is TRBV27, the J call TRBJ2-7, with 7 bases identical to TRBD2. Germline assignment: CDR1 MNHEY and CDR2 SMNVEV (reference sequence). The CDR3 is made up of 15 amino acids. V lost 2 bases and J lost 2; bases outside the gene matches: 6. The CDR3: CASSLAGLNPYEQYF. The CDR3 coding sequence is TGTGCCAGCAGTTTAGCGGGACTAAATCCCTACGAGCAGTACTTC.

This clone occurred a few times. This chain uses TRBV10-3 with TRBJ2-2; TRBD2 is a possible D gene (5 bases). Trimming removed 3 bases from V and 3 bases from J, with 17 bases in between. The CDR3 sequence is 17 residues long. Germline CDR1 is ENHRY and CDR2 is SYGVKD. The DNA for the CDR3 is TGTGCCATCAGTGATGGGGAGATGGACCGCTACACCGGGGAGCTGTTTTTT. Translating gives CAISDGEMDRYTGELFF.

The J gene is TRBJ2-3, the V gene TRBV11-1; 10 bases are shared with TRBD2. This CDR3 contains 14 residues. Germline CDR1 SGHAT, CDR2 FQDESV (reference sequence). Unmatched junction bases numbered 3, after V lost 2 bases and J lost 7 bases. The CDR3 DNA is TGTGCCAGCAGCTTAATACTAGCGGGGTATACGCAGTATTTT. Its protein is CASSLILAGYTQYF.